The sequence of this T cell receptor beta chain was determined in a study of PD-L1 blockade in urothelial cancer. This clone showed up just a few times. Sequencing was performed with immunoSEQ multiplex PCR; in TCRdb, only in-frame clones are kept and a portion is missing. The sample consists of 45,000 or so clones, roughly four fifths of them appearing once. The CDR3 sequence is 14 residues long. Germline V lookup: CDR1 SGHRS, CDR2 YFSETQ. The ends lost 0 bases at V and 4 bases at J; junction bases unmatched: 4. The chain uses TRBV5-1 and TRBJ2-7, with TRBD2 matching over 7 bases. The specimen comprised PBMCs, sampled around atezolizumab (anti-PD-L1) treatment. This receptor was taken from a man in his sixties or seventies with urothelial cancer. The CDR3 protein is CASSLAGEGYEQYF. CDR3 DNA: TGCGCCAGCAGCTTGGCCGGGGAGGGTTACGAGCAGTACTTC. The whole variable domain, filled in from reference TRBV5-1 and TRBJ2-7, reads KAGVTQTPRYLIKTRGQQVTLSCSPISGHRSVSWYQQTPGQGLQFLFEYFSETQRNKGNFPGRFSGRQFSNSRSEMNVSTLELGDSALYLCASSLAGEGYEQYFGPGTRLTVT.